This entry lists 8 T cell receptor beta chains sequenced from one sample in a study of Graves' ophthalmopathy and Graves' hyperthyroidism (dated by TCRdb to the late 2010s). Data came from an Illumina HiSeq 2000. For repertoire sequencing, TCR beta CDR3 regions were amplified from RNA transcripts. HTBI primers and the Qiagen OneStep RT-PCR kit were used in a first-round RT-PCR, which was followed by a second-round multiplex PCR, size selection and purification. TCRdb redid the processing of the public reads, applying fastp at Q25 and MiXCR, and retained in-frame beta chains. Here each entry gathers all rows of one CDR3 protein and keeps the most common genes and DNA. The sample table contains approximately 1.2 million distinct CDR3 sequences; only one count was recorded for about 40% of them. The ten largest account for approximately 10% of the sample. The sequenced material came from peripheral blood or thyroid tissue (not recorded which). The source is an adult man with Graves' hyperthyroidism.

This clonotype was observed at least ten times. The chain combines TRBV15 with TRBJ1-1, with TRBD1 identical over 9 bases. CDR1 is LNHNV and CDR2 is YYDKDF in the germline V gene (reference sequence). This CDR3 spans 16 amino acids. J gave up 7 bases and V 2 bases, and 11 bases lay outside the gene matches. The CDR3 DNA is TGTGCCACCAGCAGAATACACGGACAGGGGTTGGGTGAAGCTTTCTTT. Translated: CATSRIHGQGLGEAFF.

The sample holds many counts of this clonotype. This chain links TRBV7-2 with TRBJ1-5; no firm D call. Trimming took off 4 bases at V and 3 bases at J, with 16 bases between the two ends. The CDR3 is 16 residues long. Germline values: CDR1 SGHTA, CDR2 FQGNSA. The CDR3 reads CASSSRMDGFNQPQHF. The CDR3 DNA reads TGTGCCAGCAGCTCGCGTATGGACGGCTTCAATCAGCCCCAGCATTTT.

The chain uses TRBV29-1 and TRBJ1-4, with D tentatively TRBD1 (5 bases). CDR1 is SQVTM and CDR2 is ANQGSEA in the germline V gene. The V and J ends lost 4 bases and 8 bases respectively, with 11 bases between them. CDR3 size: 12 residues. The DNA of the CDR3 is TGCAGCGTTGGGTATCGGGGGGAAAAACTGTTTTTT. Amino acid sequence: CSVGYRGEKLFF.

The rearrangement joins TRBV15 to TRBJ1-2; TRBD1 agrees at 7 bases. With 5 bases clipped from V and 2 bases from J, the junction kept 8 bases outside the gene matches. The CDR3 contains 15 residues. Germline-derived CDR1 and CDR2 are LNHNV and YYDKDF (reference sequence). CDR3 sequence: CATSAGTVGNYGYTF. As DNA, the CDR3 is TGTGCCACCAGCGCCGGGACAGTGGGCAACTATGGCTACACCTTC.

This clonotype was seen repeatedly, ten times or more. V gene TRBV5-1 combines with J gene TRBJ2-7, with 7 positions matching TRBD2. J lost 3 bases, V lost 1 base, and 7 bases had no gene match. The CDR3 covers 15 residues. Germline lookup yields CDR1 SGHRS and CDR2 YFSETQ. This chain's CDR3 is CASSLLAAASYEQYF. CDR3 sequence (DNA): TGCGCCAGCAGCTTGCTAGCGGCCGCCAGCTACGAGCAGTACTTC. The complete variable domain, with remaining parts taken from reference TRBV5-1 and TRBJ2-7, reads KAGVTQTPRYLIKTRGQQVTLSCSPISGHRSVSWYQQTPGQGLQFLFEYFSETQRNKGNFPGRFSGRQFSNSRSEMNVSTLELGDSALYLCASSLLAAASYEQYFGPGTRLTVT.

There are many counts of this clonotype. This chain connects TRBV20-1 to TRBJ2-7, with D tentatively TRBD2 (6 bases). Trimming stripped 0 bases from V and 5 bases from J, with 17 bases between. The CDR3 has 15 amino acids. Germline CDR1 reads DFQATT; CDR2 reads SNEGSKA (reference sequence). CDR3 in amino acids: CSARDFIRESHEQYF. DNA for the CDR3: TGCAGTGCTAGAGACTTTATTCGGGAGTCCCACGAGCAGTACTTC.

This clonotype was observed at least ten times. The CDR3 reads CASSLIPGVGQPQHF. The CDR3 nucleotides are TGTGCCAGCAGCTTAATTCCAGGGGTCGGTCAGCCCCAGCATTTT. The V and J genes are TRBV7-2 and TRBJ1-5; D might be TRBD1 (6 bases). With 2 bases removed from V and 6 bases from J, the gap between germline ends came to 14 bases. This CDR3 region has 15 residues. The germline gives CDR1 SGHTA, CDR2 FQGNSA.

The sample holds many counts of this clonotype. The chain recombines TRBV15 with TRBJ2-5; D is possibly TRBD2 (5 bases). The CDR3 loop spans 13 amino acids. CDR1 is LNHNV, CDR2 YYDKDF, per germline (reference sequence). The ends were cut back, 1 base at V and 5 bases at J, with 8 bases in the middle. The DNA of the CDR3 is TGTGCCACCAGCAGAGTAAGGAGGGAGACCCAGTACTTC. Encoded protein: CATSRVRRETQYF.